This T cell receptor beta chain was observed in a study of T cell responses to AZD1222 COVID-19 vaccine. TCRdb keeps only in-frame clones here, not all; method: immunoSEQ multiplex PCR. The sample has roughly 200,000 clones, about 86% seen once. Germline CDR1 reads SGHNT; CDR2 reads YYREEE (reference sequence). CDR3 length equals 16 residues. V shed 0 bases and J 6 bases; nucleotides not matched to a gene: 6. Study results and caveats: Clonal diversity was possibly underestimated, and the donors were mostly white British, with more females. Recipients of AZD1222 seropositive at baseline numbered only 5 to 7. Nearly half of spike-specific TCRs reportedly target unmutated variant regions.

As concerns this clone: Antigen specificity is unknown.

The sequence was obtained from an adult in good health. The chain couples TRBV5-4 to TRBJ2-2, with 9 bases identical to TRBD1. The sequenced sample was peripheral blood, obtained on day 0 of AZD1222 vaccination. The CDR3 is CASSLETGGRAGELFF. CDR3 bases: TGTGCCAGCAGCTTGGAGACAGGGGGTCGGGCCGGGGAGCTGTTTTTT.